This record concerns one TCR beta chain sequence. Generated by immunoSEQ multiplex PCR, the TCRdb table keeps only in-frame clones and is missing some. Of 50,000 to 85,000 clones detected, 85% appear once; the ten largest clones hold over 4%. This sample was included in a study of OX40 agonist ivuxolimab in advanced cancers. About the research overall: Three patients showed partial responses: one hepatocellular carcinoma and two cutaneous melanoma cases.

Patients had blood sampled at baseline and again on cycle 4 day 1 and cycle 7 day 1. The V end lost 5 bases, the J end lost 10 bases, and 12 bases lay between the germline ends. The germline V gene encodes CDR1 SGHAT and CDR2 FQNNGV. The CDR3 contains 13 residues. This sequence originates from an adult with an advanced solid tumor such as melanoma, head and neck, liver or kidney cancer. The chain is built from TRBV11-2 and TRBJ1-6, with unresolved D. This specimen was CD4+ or CD8+ T cells sorted from blood, taken in a trial of the OX40 agonist ivuxolimab. The CDR3 sequence is CASSREGGSPLHF. CDR3 DNA sequence: TGTGCCAGCAGCCGGGAAGGCGGATCACCCCTCCACTTT. Variable domain in full (rest from reference TRBV11-2 and TRBJ1-6): EAGVAQSPRYKIIEKRQSVAFWCNPISGHATLYWYQQILGQGPKLLIQFQNNGVVDDSQLPKDRFSAERLKGVDSTLKIQPAKLEDSAVYLCASSREGGSPLHFGNGTRLTVT.